This T cell receptor (beta chain) was identified in a study of cytomegalovirus exposure and HLA in healthy donors (dated by TCRdb to 2015 to 2018). As for the study more broadly: An earlier analysis of fewer than 750 of the donors reported about 300 Gb of sequence data and 95 million to 130 million unique TCR beta sequences obtained from 150 million to 200 million T cells. An early release covering 550 to 700 HLA-typed donors comprised 300 to 350 gigabases of sequencing data and around 85 million unique TCR sequences. The genetic ancestry cluster associated with self-reported Caucasian donors included 70% to 85% of the 398 genotyped donors. The study was designed to test whether signatures of past pathogen exposure could be identified by cataloging public T cell receptors. The study used immunosequencing to profile the T cell repertoires of 666 subjects and linked those repertoires to cytomegalovirus serostatus. In addition to the first cohort of about 650 subjects, a separate validation cohort of under 150 different subjects was used. The study combined high-throughput TCR immunosequencing, statistical association of individual TCRs with disease status, and machine learning to predict cytomegalovirus infection status. To study patterns of TCR occurrence, a later analysis re-analyzed previously published TCR beta repertoires from more than 550 donors and added high-resolution HLA genotyping. In the later analysis, no new phenotypic data were used to find candidate immune exposures; instead, reliance was placed on TCR beta sequences and their occurrence across donors. To decide whether each TCR beta V gene segment behaved as functional or pseudogenic, an earlier analysis of 587 of the donors relied on high-throughput TCR beta sequencing. Donor age, sex, ethnicity and CMV serostatus were collected together with the repertoire data. A later genetic analysis used genome-wide SNP genotypes for about three fifths of the 666 donors, treating that subset as a discovery cohort. Every repertoire in the discovery cohort had been generated on one and the same sequencing platform. HLA typing included class I and class II loci at four-digit resolution. Typing coverage differed by locus: A, B, C, DRB1 and DQB1 were typed in roughly 620-640 donors, DQA1 in roughly 510, DPA1 in over 600, and DPB1 in roughly 470. Because of strong linkage in the cohort, roughly five DR-DQ haplotypes were treated as single units for association and clustering. Among about 400 genotyped donors of the cohort, an average of about 240,000 unique TCR beta nucleotide sequences was sequenced per donor, of which about 19% were non-productive.

Library preparation was by the immunoSEQ multiplex PCR assay. For the multiplex PCR, a mixture combining 60 forward primers for TCR Vbeta segments and 13 reverse primers for TCR Jbeta segments was used. The CDR3 region of rearranged TCR beta genes was amplified from genomic DNA by a multiplex PCR assay. The amplified TCR beta libraries were sequenced on the Illumina HiSeq System as 87-base-pair reads. Per the authors' processing: A later analysis counted some 74 million unique TCR beta chains across the 700 or so repertoires, and some 12 million of these chains were shared by at least two donors. Raw reads were error-corrected and collapsed into unique sequences by a nearest-neighbor algorithm in which closely related sequences were merged to remove PCR and sequencing errors. To assign V, D and J gene segments, CDR3 sequences were aligned to IMGT reference sequences. For a sequence to be retained, at least a six-nucleotide match to both a V gene segment and a J gene segment was required. A rearrangement counted as productive if the CDR3 had no stop codons and remained in frame with V and J, and every other rearrangement counted as non-productive. CDR3 was defined according to IMGT convention as the region running from the second conserved V-encoded cysteine to the conserved J-encoded phenylalanine. The earlier analysis of approximately 590 of the donors excluded any sequence lacking an unambiguous match to a single V gene segment. An earlier analysis of approximately 590 of the donors called V segments functional above 56.7% productive rearrangements and segregating when the between-donor standard deviation exceeded 5%. To diagnose cytomegalovirus status from the catalog of TCR beta chain sequences, a statistical classification framework was built. In a later analysis, V and J genes were assigned by comparing TCR nucleotide sequences against IMGT/GENE-DB human TR gene sequences. In a later analysis, CDR3 sequences and most-parsimonious VDJ recombination scenarios were assigned using the TCRdist pipeline. A later analysis defined each TCR beta chain by its CDR3 amino acid sequence plus V-gene family, and excluded reads lacking a unique V-gene family. As a way to deal with suspected cross-contamination and a sequencing artifact, a later analysis dropped nearly 600 nucleotide sequences that were highly shared and had low generation probability. In a later analysis, a clonal expansion index was calculated for each public chain from normalized within-repertoire ranks of inferred template counts. In a later analysis, generation probabilities were computed using a VDJ recombination model fitted to out-of-frame rearrangements, and the results were checked against IGoR. A later analysis scored TCR-TCR, TCR-HLA and TCR-CMV co-occurrence with hypergeometric tests, applying a repertoire-size bias correction to TCR pairs. To estimate false discovery rates, a later analysis permuted the HLA or CMV assignments 20 times. In a later analysis, co-occurring TCRs were grouped using DBSCAN, with TCRdist sequence similarity added in when clustering inside HLA-allele-positive subsets. Co-occurrence clustering excluded repertoires with fewer than 30,000 or more than 120,000 public chains, plus five with anomalous nucleotide sharing. TCRdb carries this immuneACCESS record with in-frame sequences only. Its versions omit some clonotypes, under half of them owing to an unresolved V gene in the studies checked, with the rest unexplained. The V and J calls and clone size are taken from that table; D and trimming were inferred from the DNA. This sample comprises some 190,000 clones, around 80% of them detected only once. The ten largest clonotypes hold around 1.4% of the sample.

As encoded in the germline V gene, CDR1 is SQVTM while CDR2 is ANQGSEA. Spanning cysteine to phenylalanine, the CDR3 consists of 14 amino acids. Only the CDR3 DNA is retained, 42 bases long and in frame from the first base. Germline trimming amounts to 4 bases on V and 6 bases on J, with 5 as the count of junction bases outside the gene matches. Summary of the overall study and its limitations: In a later analysis, several top co-occurrence clusters were reported to appear linked to parvovirus B19, influenza, CMV and Epstein-Barr virus. CMV serostatus was the only immune exposure information available for the cohort. In both the original and validation cohorts, the classifier was reported to diagnose cytomegalovirus status with high specificity and sensitivity. A later analysis found that TCR association rates varied across HLA loci, with DRB1 alleles showing the most associated TCRs and HLA-C alleles the fewest. Correlated functional status among segregating V segments might be attributable to linkage disequilibrium, but an unknown experimental factor could not be ruled out. Across donors, most TCR sequences were observed very rarely, whereas some public TCRs were present in many individuals. Because HLA typing was missing for some donors at each locus, association tests included only the typed subset. In a later genetic analysis, a missense DCLRE1C variant was associated with V-gene and J-gene trimming of TCR beta chains, and the association was replicated in an independent cohort. The cohort was sequenced for TCR beta chains only, and without alpha or paired-chain data the features that could be detected were limited. A later analysis found that most CMV-associated TCR beta chains appeared HLA-restricted, with HLA associations seemingly driven largely by CMV exposure. In an earlier analysis of some 640 of the donors, most TCR beta V segments were observed in productive rearrangements about 87% or about 30% of the time, broadly matching IMGT annotations. Assigning TCR associations to individual alleles was difficult when HLA alleles, especially DR and DQ, strongly co-occurred. A further reported finding was that TCR beta sequences accurately predicted the HLA-A and HLA-B alleles for most subjects in the first cohort. In a later analysis, HLA-associated TCR beta chains showed more clonal expansion and lower generation probabilities than non-associated chains that were equally common. Because the 87-base-pair reads could not distinguish some IMGT-functional V segments, including TRBV6-2 and TRBV6-3, those segments were excluded. In vitro tests confirmed that three of the cytomegalovirus-associated TCR beta chains recognize cytomegalovirus antigens. Sequencing depth was assumed to be roughly uniform across donors in the presence/absence analyses, though that assumption may not hold. The authors suggested that the approach could potentially be generalized to other disease states and immunological phenotypes. A later genetic analysis reported fewer N-insertions in productive TCRs among donors in an Asian-associated ancestry cluster than the roughly 700-donor mean. Because counts were too low, about 15 rarely observed V segments, including chromosome 9 orphons, were left out of the earlier analysis of some 640 of the donors. In the study, 150 to 200 TCR beta chains were listed as associated with cytomegalovirus. A cluster of highly shared sequence variants was judged likely to be a technical artifact of the sequencing pipeline. A later analysis associated 15,000 or so TCR beta sequences with specific HLA alleles at a false discovery rate of 0.05.

The cohort was made up of 666 healthy bone marrow donors. Cohort members were all nominally healthy when sampled, although unrecorded immune exposures were likely present. The donor tested CMV seropositive and was one of the 289 seropositive cohort members. A peripheral blood sample was provided by each donor, and peripheral blood mononuclear cells were used for TCR beta sequencing. Genomic DNA extraction from the blood cell samples was performed with the Qiagen DNeasy Blood Extraction Kit. To note about this clone: What this receptor recognizes is not known. Base qualities are not recorded, but no much larger clone differs from it by a single base.

Recombination joined TRBV29-1 with TRBJ2-2; 10 central bases correspond to TRBD2. The receptor was derived from a girl aged 5 to 17 in good health and CMV-seropositive. Sequencing was performed on PBMCs. The CDR3 protein sequence reads: CSVAVAGGSGELFF. The sequenced DNA is TGCAGCGTTGCGGTAGCGGGAGGTTCCGGGGAGCTGTTTTTT.